This TCR beta chain originates from a study of blood T cell repertoires in COVID-19. Study information: From T cells, B-cell-depleted T cells, or PBMCs came the material, which was cDNA or gDNA.

Original data processing: Estimation of nucleated cell counts was performed using reference gene primer amplification. Sequenced by immunoSEQ multiplex PCR; TCRdb stores in-frame clones only, minus some. The V and J calls and the clone size are those of that table, but D and trimming were determined from the DNA. Among 90,000 to 130,000 clones listed, about 85% were seen once. CDR3 length: 15 residues. The germline gives CDR1 MNHNY, CDR2 SVGAGI (reference sequence). The V and J ends lost 5 bases and 1 base, in that order; junction bases with no gene match: 5. The sequence was obtained from a human donor in a cohort sampled during active COVID-19. This rearrangement joins TRBV6-6 to TRBJ2-7; 10 positions match TRBD1. The sample comprised peripheral blood. In nucleotides, the CDR3 is TGTGCCAGCAGTCCCCCGGGACAGGGGTCCTACGAGCAGTACTTC. Protein product: CASSPPGQGSYEQYF.